Following are 8 T cell receptor beta chains from one sample sequenced in a study of shared clonotypes between healthy human individuals. Generated by immunoSEQ multiplex PCR, the TCRdb table keeps only in-frame clones and is missing some. This table holds about 1.9 million clones, about 93% found once. Naive-designated CD8 cells lacked CD45RO, were positively enriched for CCR7, and omitted terminally differentiated effector memory CD45RA+ cells. The sequencing input was naive CD8+ T cells from PBMCs. Every receptor here comes from a man aged 18 to 29 in good health. Some clones in this sample may be carry-over from other donors' samples.

The V call is TRBV15, the J call TRBJ1-4, with a tentative D call TRBD1 (5 bases). The CDR3 has 15 residues. The V gene's germline CDR1 is LNHNV and CDR2 YYDKDF (reference sequence). Trimming removed 0 bases from V and 4 bases from J, with 9 bases in between. The CDR3 sequence: CATSRDQGINEKLFF. CDR3 bases: TGTGCCACCAGCAGAGATCAGGGAATTAATGAAAAACTGTTTTTT.

The gene calls are TRBV13 and TRBJ2-1; D is unresolved. The germline V gene has CDR1 PRHDT and CDR2 FYEKMQ (reference sequence). The V and J ends lost 4 bases and 4 bases respectively, with 8 bases between them. The CDR3 runs 13 residues. CDR3 in DNA: TGTGCCAGCAGCTCGGTGGATTACAATGAGCAGTTCTTC. Its translation is CASSSVDYNEQFF.

The rearrangement joins TRBV7-9 to TRBJ2-5, with 7 nucleotides matching TRBD1. Trimming at V came to 6 bases and at J to 1 base, leaving 8 bases not matched to a gene. The CDR3 loop spans 15 amino acids. Germline V lookup: CDR1 SEHNR, CDR2 FQNEAQ (reference sequence). The CDR3 nucleotides are TGTGCCAGCAGTTCAGGGACAGTGGTCCAAGAGACCCAGTACTTC. Translated: CASSSGTVVQETQYF.

The chain carries TRBV7-8 and TRBJ2-5, with TRBD2 identical over 8 bases. V was pared by 1 base and J by 1 base, with 8 bases of the junction left unmatched. The CDR3 has 17 amino acids. The germline CDR1 and CDR2 sequences are SGHVS and FQNEAQ. CDR3 coding DNA: TGTGCCAGCAGCTTAGGGCCGGCTAGCGGGTTCCAAGAGACCCAGTACTTC. This codes for CASSLGPASGFQETQYF.

CDR3 protein: CASSLLRQNPGNTIYF. CDR3 nucleotides: TGTGCCAGCAGCTTGCTGCGACAAAATCCTGGAAACACCATATATTTT. This chain links TRBV21-1 with TRBJ1-3; TRBD1, the D gene given by the table, was not confirmed from the DNA. TRBV21-1 is a documented pseudogene. There are 16 residues in the CDR3.

In its sample, this clone was seen once. The rearrangement links TRBV6-4 to TRBJ2-1; possible D gene TRBD2, 7 bases. From germline, CDR1 is MRHNA and CDR2 SNTAGT. Trimming shortened V by 5 bases and J by 9 bases, and 17 bases separated the two germline ends. CDR3 length: 14 amino acids. In nucleotides, the CDR3 is TGTGCCAGCAGTAGGGGGGACTACCCCCCTGAGCAGTTCTTC. Translating gives CASSRGDYPPEQFF.

The chain links TRBV27 to TRBJ1-4, with D unresolved. Trimming removed 0 bases from V and 0 bases from J, with 8 bases in between. CDR3 length: 16 residues. Germline CDR1 reads MNHEY; CDR2 reads SMNVEV (reference sequence). The CDR3 coding sequence is TGTGCCAGCAGTTTATCGGGGTGGGCAACTAATGAAAAACTGTTTTTT. This translates into CASSLSGWATNEKLFF.

The genes are TRBV9 and TRBJ1-1; 7 nucleotides agree with TRBD1. Trimming removed 4 bases from V and 7 bases from J; junction bases left unmatched: 16. Germline V gene data show CDR1 as SGDLS and CDR2 as YYNGEE. The CDR3 is made up of 16 amino acids. CDR3 residues: CASSTGQAAGLREAFF. For the CDR3, the DNA is TGTGCCAGCAGCACTGGACAGGCGGCGGGCCTCCGTGAAGCTTTCTTT.